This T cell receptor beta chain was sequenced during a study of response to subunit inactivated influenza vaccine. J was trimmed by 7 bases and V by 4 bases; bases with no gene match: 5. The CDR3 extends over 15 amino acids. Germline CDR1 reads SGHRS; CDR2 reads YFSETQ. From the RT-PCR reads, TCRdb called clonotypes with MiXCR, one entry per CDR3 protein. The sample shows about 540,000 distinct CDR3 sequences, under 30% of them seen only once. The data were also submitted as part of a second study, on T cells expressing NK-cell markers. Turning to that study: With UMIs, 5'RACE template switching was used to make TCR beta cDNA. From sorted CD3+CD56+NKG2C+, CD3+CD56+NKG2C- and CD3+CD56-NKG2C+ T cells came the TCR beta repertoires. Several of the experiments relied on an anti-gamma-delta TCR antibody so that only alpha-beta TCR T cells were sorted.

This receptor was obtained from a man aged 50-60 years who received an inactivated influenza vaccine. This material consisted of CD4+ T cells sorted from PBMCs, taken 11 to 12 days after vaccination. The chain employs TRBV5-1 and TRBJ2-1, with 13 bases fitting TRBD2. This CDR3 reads CASSQTSGGRNEQFF. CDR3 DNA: TGCGCCAGCAGCCAGACTAGCGGGGGGAGGAATGAGCAGTTCTTC.